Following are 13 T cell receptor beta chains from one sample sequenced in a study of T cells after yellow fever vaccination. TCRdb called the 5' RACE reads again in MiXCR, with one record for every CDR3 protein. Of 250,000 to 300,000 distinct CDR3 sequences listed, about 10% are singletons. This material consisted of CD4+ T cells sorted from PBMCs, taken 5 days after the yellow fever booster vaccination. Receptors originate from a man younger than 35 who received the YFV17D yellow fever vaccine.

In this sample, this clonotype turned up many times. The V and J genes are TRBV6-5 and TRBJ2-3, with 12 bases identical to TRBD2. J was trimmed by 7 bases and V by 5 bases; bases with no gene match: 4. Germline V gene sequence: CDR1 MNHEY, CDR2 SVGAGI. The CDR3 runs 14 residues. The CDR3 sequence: CASSRTSGANTQYF. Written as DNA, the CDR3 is TGTGCCAGCAGTAGGACTAGCGGGGCCAATACGCAGTATTTT.

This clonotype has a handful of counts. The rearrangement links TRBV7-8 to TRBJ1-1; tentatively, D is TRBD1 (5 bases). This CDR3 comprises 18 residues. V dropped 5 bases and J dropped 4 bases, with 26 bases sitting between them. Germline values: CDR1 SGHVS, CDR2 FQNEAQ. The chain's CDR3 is CASSIGSGLMMGSTEAFF. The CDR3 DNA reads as TGTGCCAGCAGCATAGGGTCGGGACTAATGATGGGAAGCACTGAAGCTTTCTTT.

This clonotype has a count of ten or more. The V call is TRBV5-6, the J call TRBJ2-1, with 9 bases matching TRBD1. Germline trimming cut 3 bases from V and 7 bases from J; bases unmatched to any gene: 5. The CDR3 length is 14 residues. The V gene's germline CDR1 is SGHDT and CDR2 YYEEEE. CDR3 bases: TGTGCCAGCAGCTGGGGGACAGGGAGGAATGAGCAGTTCTTC. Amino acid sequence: CASSWGTGRNEQFF.

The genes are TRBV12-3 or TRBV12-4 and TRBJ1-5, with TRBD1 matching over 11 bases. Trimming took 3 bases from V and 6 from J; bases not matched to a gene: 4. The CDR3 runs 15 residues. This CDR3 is CASSLDRGLGQPQHF. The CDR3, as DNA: TGTGCCAGCAGTTTGGACAGGGGGCTCGGTCAGCCCCAGCATTTT.

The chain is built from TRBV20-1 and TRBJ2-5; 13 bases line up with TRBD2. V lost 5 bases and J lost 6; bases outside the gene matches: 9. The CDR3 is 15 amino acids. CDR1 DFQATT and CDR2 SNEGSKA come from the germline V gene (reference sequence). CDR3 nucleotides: TGCAGTGCTGAGAACGGACTAGCGGGAGTAAAGACCCAGTACTTC. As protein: CSAENGLAGVKTQYF.

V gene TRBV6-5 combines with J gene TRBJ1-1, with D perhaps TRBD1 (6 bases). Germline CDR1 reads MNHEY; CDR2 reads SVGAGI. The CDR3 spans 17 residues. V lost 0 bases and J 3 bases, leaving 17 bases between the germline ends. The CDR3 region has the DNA TGTGCCAGCAGTTACTCGATGGGGGCGAGGGAAGACACTGAAGCTTTCTTT. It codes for CASSYSMGAREDTEAFF.

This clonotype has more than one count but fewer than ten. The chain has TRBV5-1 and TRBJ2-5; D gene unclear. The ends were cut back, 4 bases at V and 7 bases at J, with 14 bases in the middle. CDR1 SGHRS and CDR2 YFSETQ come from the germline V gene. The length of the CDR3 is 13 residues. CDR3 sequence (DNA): TGCGCCAGCAGCCCCGGTGGGTCAGGGACCCAGTACTTC. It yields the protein CASSPGGSGTQYF.

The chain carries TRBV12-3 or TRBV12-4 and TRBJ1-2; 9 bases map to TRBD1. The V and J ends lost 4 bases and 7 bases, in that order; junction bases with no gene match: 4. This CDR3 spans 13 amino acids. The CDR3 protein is CASSSGTGTGYTF. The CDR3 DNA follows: TGTGCCAGCAGTTCCGGGACAGGGACTGGCTACACCTTC.

CDR3 nucleotide sequence: TGTGCCAGCAGTAAGGGGGCCAACCTCTACGAGCAGTACTTC. It specifies CASSKGANLYEQYF. V is TRBV2 and J is TRBJ2-7, with 7 bases lining up with TRBD1. CDR1 and CDR2 (germline): SNHLY, FYNNEI. CDR3 length equals 14 residues. J was trimmed by 3 bases and V by 5 bases; bases with no gene match: 7. Drawing the rest from reference TRBV2 and TRBJ2-7, the complete variable domain is EPEVTQTPSHQVTQMGQEVILRCVPISNHLYFYWYRQILGQKVEFLVSFYNNEISEKSEIFDDQFSVERPDGSNFTLKIRSTKLEDSAMYFCASSKGANLYEQYFGPGTRLTVT.

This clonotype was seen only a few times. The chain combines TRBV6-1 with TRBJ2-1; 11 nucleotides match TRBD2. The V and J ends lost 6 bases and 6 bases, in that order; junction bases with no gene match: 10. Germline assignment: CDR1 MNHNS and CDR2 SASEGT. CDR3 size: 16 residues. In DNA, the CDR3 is TGTGCCAGCAGGGGGGGACTAGCGGTGAGGTCCAATGAGCAGTTCTTC. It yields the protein CASRGGLAVRSNEQFF.

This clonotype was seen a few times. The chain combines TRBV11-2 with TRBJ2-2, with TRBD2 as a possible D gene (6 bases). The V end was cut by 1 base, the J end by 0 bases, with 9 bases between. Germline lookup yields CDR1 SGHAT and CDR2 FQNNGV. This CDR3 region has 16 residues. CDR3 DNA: TGTGCCAGCAGCTTAGCGCGCGGGGCGAACACCGGGGAGCTGTTTTTT. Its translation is CASSLARGANTGELFF.

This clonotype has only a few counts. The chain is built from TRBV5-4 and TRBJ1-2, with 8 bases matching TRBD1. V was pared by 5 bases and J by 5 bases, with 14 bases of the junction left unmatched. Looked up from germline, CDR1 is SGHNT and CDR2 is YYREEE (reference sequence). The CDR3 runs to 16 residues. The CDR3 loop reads CASRRQGSAEPYGYTF. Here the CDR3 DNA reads TGTGCCAGCAGGAGACAGGGGTCAGCCGAACCGTATGGCTACACCTTC.

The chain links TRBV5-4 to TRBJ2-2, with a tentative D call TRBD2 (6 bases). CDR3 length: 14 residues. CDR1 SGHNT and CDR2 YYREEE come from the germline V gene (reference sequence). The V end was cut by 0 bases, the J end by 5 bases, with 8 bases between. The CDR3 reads CASSLVAGTGELFF. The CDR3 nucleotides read TGTGCCAGCAGCTTGGTGGCGGGGACCGGGGAGCTGTTTTTT.